What follows are 4 T cell receptor beta chains derived from one specimen sequenced in a study of neurological immune-mediated disorders. TCRdb processed the 5' RACE reads anew with MiXCR; each CDR3 protein has one entry. This repertoire shows around 37,000 distinct CDR3 sequences, roughly 14% found once; its top ten account for roughly a quarter. Sequences were obtained from PBMCs. The receptors were sampled from a woman in her forties or fifties with HTLV-1-associated myelopathy (HAM/TSP).

At least ten counts were recorded for this clonotype. This chain joins TRBV25-1 and TRBJ2-1, with D unresolved. CDR1 MGHDK and CDR2 SYGVNS come from the germline V gene. Trimming pared 4 bases from V and 0 bases from J, leaving 10 bases between. The CDR3 covers 15 residues. The CDR3 reads CASSASWSSYNEQFF. In DNA, the CDR3 is TGTGCCAGCAGTGCGTCCTGGAGCTCCTACAATGAGCAGTTCTTC. Based on the CDR3 plus reference TRBV25-1 and TRBJ2-1, the full variable domain is EADIYQTPRYLVIGTGKKITLECSQTMGHDKMYWYQQDPGMELHLIHYSYGVNSTEKGDLSSESTVSRIRTEHFPLTLESARPSHTSQYLCASSASWSSYNEQFFGPGTRLTVL.

This clonotype has ten or more counts. The rearrangement uses TRBV20-1 and TRBJ2-2, with D possibly matching TRBD2 (5 bases). The CDR3 contains 12 residues. Germline CDR1 and CDR2: DFQATT and SNEGSKA (reference sequence). CDR3 DNA sequence: TGCGGTCACGAGGGTCCCACCGGGGAGCTGTTTTTT. Residues: CGHEGPTGELFF.

At least ten counts were recorded for this clonotype. In nucleotides, the CDR3 is TGTGCCAGCAGTTTAGCGGGGGCTCCCTCTCGAGAGACCCAGTACTTC. It translates to CASSLAGAPSRETQYF. The chain joins TRBV12-3 or TRBV12-4 to TRBJ2-5; a weak D match, TRBD1 (6 bases). The CDR3 contains 16 residues. Trimming cost V 0 bases and J 4 bases, with 15 bases left between them.

This clonotype was detected ten times or more. This chain joins TRBV30 and TRBJ1-5; no clear D gene. The V and J ends lost 2 bases and 4 bases respectively, with 6 bases between them. The CDR3 sequence is 12 residues long. The germline gives CDR1 GTSNPN, CDR2 SVGIG (reference sequence). This CDR3 is CAWSTQNQPQHF. CDR3 DNA: TGTGCCTGGAGTACCCAAAATCAGCCCCAGCATTTT.